This TCR beta chain comes out of a study of T cells in Graves' hyperthyroidism and ophthalmopathy. As concerns this clonotype: The antigen remains unidentified.

TCR beta CDR3 regions were amplified from RNA. First-round RT-PCR of the TCR CDR3 relied on the HTBI primer set. TCRdb redid the calling of the multiplex PCR reads with MiXCR, one entry per CDR3 protein. The sample has hundreds of thousands of distinct CDR3 sequences, around 15% seen once. Study outcomes and limitations: Ophthalmopathy could be told apart from stable hyperthyroidism with a 13 V-J model.

The authors took PBMCs from about 9.5 ml fresh peripheral blood. Germline CDR1 is KGHDR and CDR2 is SFDVKD. The CDR3 covers 17 residues. V shed 1 base and J 1 base; nucleotides not matched to a gene: 3. This receptor was identified in a woman between 18 and 29 years old with Graves' hyperthyroidism. The sample was blood. The chain recombines TRBV24-1 with TRBJ2-2; 9 bases agree with TRBD1. The CDR3 coding sequence is TGTGCCACCAGTGATTTAGGGGACAGGGAGAACACCGGGGAGCTGTTTTTT. Protein: CATSDLGDRENTGELFF.